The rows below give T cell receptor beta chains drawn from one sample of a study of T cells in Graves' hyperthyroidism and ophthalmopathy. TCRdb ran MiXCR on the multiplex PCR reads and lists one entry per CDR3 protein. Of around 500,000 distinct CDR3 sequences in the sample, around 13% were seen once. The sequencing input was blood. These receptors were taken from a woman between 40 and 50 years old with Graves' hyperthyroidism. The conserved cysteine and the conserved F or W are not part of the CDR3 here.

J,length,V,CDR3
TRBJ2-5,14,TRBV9,ASSVATSSGQETQY
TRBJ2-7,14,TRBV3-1,ASSQGTGTGMYEQY
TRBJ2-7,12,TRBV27,ASSFTGDSYEQY
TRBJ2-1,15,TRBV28,ASSFASGGSSYNEQF
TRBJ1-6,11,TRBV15,ATSRAIHSPLH
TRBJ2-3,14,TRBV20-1,SARGASGRYLNTQY
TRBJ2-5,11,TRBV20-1,SAQTATGETQY
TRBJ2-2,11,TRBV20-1,SASGRNTGELF
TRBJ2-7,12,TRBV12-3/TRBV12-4,ASSRGQGSYEQY
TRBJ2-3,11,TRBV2,ASSLPTLDTQY
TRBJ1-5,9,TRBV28,ATQGTPPQH
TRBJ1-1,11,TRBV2,ASSRQTNTEAF
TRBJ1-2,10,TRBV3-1,ASSPFAGEIT
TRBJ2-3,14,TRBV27,ASSFREGGSTDTQY